This record concerns one TCR beta chain sequence. This clonotype has only a few counts. It has no known antigen specificity. There are no base qualities to consult, and no much larger clone falls within one base. According to the germline V gene, CDR1 reads KGHDR and CDR2 reads SFDVKD. Reading from cysteine to phenylalanine, the CDR3 counts 12 amino acids. Only the CDR3 portion is preserved as DNA: 36 bases, with reading frame beginning at the first base. V loses 9 bases of germline sequence and J loses 5 bases, and the interval between the two ends is 10 bases. The source of the sample is a study of T cell repertoires in cytomegalovirus infection (dated by TCRdb to the late 2010s). Study-level background: Donor HLA type was relevant to the analysis, because carriage of CMV infection together with the matching HLA type was indicated by public TCR beta signatures. What the research found in general, with its limitations: In the ex vivo response, HLA-C-restricted CMV-specific TCR beta clonotypes were dominant, and in two of eight donors the single most frequent clonotype came from this HLA-C-restricted group. In both this cohort and an independent cohort of several hundred donors, the cumulative frequency of public TCR beta family members distinguished carriers of CMV infection plus the relevant HLA type.

TCRdb records Illumina HiSeq 1500 as the sequencer. TCRdb handled the public reads itself, with Q25 trimming in fastp and clone calling in MiXCR, and kept productive beta chains. CDR3 protein duplicates are merged, each entry listing the most common genes and DNA. The sample data list around 100,000 distinct CDR3 sequences, and roughly a tenth of these were observed just once. Of the sample, roughly 31% falls within the top ten clones. The rearrangement joined TRBV24-1 to TRBJ2-1, with a tentative D call of TRBD1 or TRBD2, each matching 5 bases. Input material: PBMCs, sequenced either directly or after in vitro stimulation (not recorded which). The sequence came from a human donor in good health (CMV status not recorded). Some clones in this sample may be carry-over from other donors' samples. The CDR3 region reads CATRGLNNEQFF. The nucleotide sequence is given as TGTGCCACCCGGGGCCTTAACAATGAGCAGTTCTTC.